This T cell receptor beta chain originates from a study of blood T cell repertoires in COVID-19. At the level of the study: Samples taken during acute and convalescent COVID-19 were collected in the United States, Italy and Spain.

Using immunoSEQ multiplex PCR, the repertoire was profiled, and TCRdb retains in-frame clones only, with some absent. The sample yields roughly 70,000 clones, 80% seen once. The CDR3 extends over 13 amino acids. The chain joins TRBV21-1 to TRBJ1-4. TRBV21-1 is a documented pseudogene. The TCR sequence derives from a man between 65 and 85 years old who had recovered from COVID-19. The sample comprised peripheral blood. This CDR3 reads CASLPATNEKLFF. For the CDR3, the DNA is TGTGCCAGCCTCCCCGCGACTAATGAAAAACTGTTTTTT.